This T cell receptor (beta chain) was sequenced for a study of T cell responses to AZD1222 COVID-19 vaccine. Study-level findings and limits: In the spike-specific TCR repertoire, nearly half reportedly target unmutated variant regions.

Remarks on this clone: Antigen unknown.

Germline V CDR1 and CDR2: LNHNV, YYDKDF (reference sequence). Trimming left V 1 base short and J 3 bases short, with 6 bases between. The CDR3 consists of 13 residues. Profiling relied on immunoSEQ multiplex PCR, and the TCRdb table lists in-frame clones only, not all of them. The sample carries approximately 140,000 clones, roughly nine tenths recorded once. This sequence was found in an adult who received the MenACWY meningococcal vaccine as a control. The chain couples TRBV15 to TRBJ2-5; no clear D gene. This material consisted of peripheral blood, taken 28 days after the second dose of the MenACWY control vaccine. The CDR3 coding sequence is TGTGCCACCAGCAGAGGTCGAAAAGAGACCCAGTACTTC. Its translation: CATSRGRKETQYF.